This T cell receptor (beta chain) is from a study of CD8 T cells in Susac syndrome. The authors carried out high-throughput sequencing of TCR beta. They applied it to CD8+ and CD4+ T cells obtained from blood. Random hexamers were used to reverse transcribe an amount of 0.5 to 1 ug RNA. Multiplex immunoSEQ PCR targeted 54 Vbeta and 13 Jbeta TCR beta segments. TCRdb called the immunoSEQ multiplex PCR reads again in MiXCR, with one record for every CDR3 protein. The table lists around 180,000 distinct CDR3 sequences, roughly 95% of them singletons. There are 14 residues in the CDR3. The germline V and J ends were trimmed by 4 bases and 1 base, with 8 bases remaining between them.

V is TRBV12-3 or TRBV12-4 and J is TRBJ2-1; no definite D call. This TCR was sampled from a human donor with multiple sclerosis. Material for sequencing was CD8+ T cells from PBMCs. CDR3 amino acids: CASSSVRSYNEQFF. Here the CDR3 DNA reads TGTGCCAGCAGTTCGGTACGTTCCTACAATGAGCAGTTCTTC.